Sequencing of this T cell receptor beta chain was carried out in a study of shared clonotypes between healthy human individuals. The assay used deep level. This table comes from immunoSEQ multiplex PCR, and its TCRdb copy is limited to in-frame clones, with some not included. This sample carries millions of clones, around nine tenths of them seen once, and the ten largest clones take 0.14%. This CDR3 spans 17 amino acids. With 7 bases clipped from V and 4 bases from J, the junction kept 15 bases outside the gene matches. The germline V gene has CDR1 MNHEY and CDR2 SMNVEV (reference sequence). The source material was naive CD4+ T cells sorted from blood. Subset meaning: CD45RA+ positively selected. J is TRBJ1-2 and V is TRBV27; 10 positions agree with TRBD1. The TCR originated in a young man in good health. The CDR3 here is CASKVGSDRGISYGYTF. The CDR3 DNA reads TGTGCCAGCAAAGTAGGCTCGGACAGGGGGATAAGCTATGGCTACACCTTC.